Listed here is a single T cell receptor (beta chain). The data originate from a study of OX40 agonist ivuxolimab in advanced cancers. Turning to the study itself: Three patients, one with hepatocellular carcinoma and two with cutaneous melanoma, responded partially.

The CDR3 has 15 amino acids. Germline trimming cut 0 bases from V and 10 bases from J; bases unmatched to any gene: 11. The germline gives CDR1 LGHNA, CDR2 YSLEER. The method was immunoSEQ multiplex PCR; TCRdb's version includes in-frame clones alone and lacks a portion of them. This table holds around 76,000 clones, 80% to 90% found once. Sequencing was performed on CD4+ or CD8+ T cells sorted from blood, taken in a trial of the OX40 agonist ivuxolimab. The chain recombines TRBV4-3 with TRBJ1-1, with 7 bases fitting TRBD1. This clonotype originated in an adult with an advanced solid tumor such as melanoma, head and neck, liver or kidney cancer. This chain's CDR3 is CASSQDYSGQVGAFF. DNA of the CDR3: TGCGCCAGCAGCCAAGATTATAGTGGACAGGTCGGAGCTTTCTTT.